The 27 T cell receptor beta chains below were found in one sample sequenced in a study of cytomegalovirus exposure and HLA in healthy donors. PCR involved 60 Vbeta and 13 Jbeta primers. Using immunoSEQ multiplex PCR, the repertoire was profiled, and TCRdb retains in-frame clones only, with some absent. The data contain roughly 100,000 clones, about an eighth of them seen just once; the ten biggest clones take up approximately 16%. Specimen: PBMCs. The receptor set was obtained from a middle-aged man in good health and CMV-seropositive.

The chain uses TRBV10-3 and TRBJ2-6, with a tentative D call TRBD1 (6 bases). The CDR3 has 16 amino acids. Deletions cut 7 bases from V and 0 bases from J, with 13 bases between. Germline values: CDR1 ENHRY, CDR2 SYGVKD. The CDR3 DNA reads TGTGCCATCAAGGGGACAAGCCCCTCTGGGGCCAACGTCCTGACTTTC. Translating gives CAIKGTSPSGANVLTF.

This clone has a handful of counts. The chain employs TRBV7-9 and TRBJ1-1, with 7 nucleotides matching TRBD1. This CDR3 is 14 amino acids long. Trimming cost V 8 bases and J 3 bases; bases outside gene matches: 9. The germline V gene encodes CDR1 SEHNR and CDR2 FQNEAQ (reference sequence). The CDR3 sequence is CASQSSTGDTEAFF. The CDR3 DNA is TGTGCCAGCCAAAGCAGTACAGGGGACACTGAAGCTTTCTTT. The full variable domain, in which reference TRBV7-9 and TRBJ1-1 provide the parts outside the CDR3, is DTGVSQNPRHKITKRGQNVTFRCDPISEHNRLYWYRQTLGQGPEFLTYFQNEAQLEKSRLLSDRFSAERPKGSFSTLEIQRTEQGDSAMYLCASQSSTGDTEAFFGQGTRLTVV.

As concerns this clone: Relative to the germline gene, one junction end is altered; a read error may explain this. The chain combines TRBV5-1 with TRBJ2-1, with D hard to call. The V gene's germline CDR1 is SGHRS and CDR2 YFSETQ. CDR3 length: 14 residues. CDR3: CTSSLATRNNEQFF. CDR3 DNA sequence: TGCACCAGCAGCTTGGCCACGAGGAACAATGAGCAGTTCTTC.

This clone was detected a few times. The J gene is TRBJ2-1, the V gene TRBV4-1, with 11 positions matching TRBD2. The CDR3 covers 17 residues. Germline V gene data show CDR1 as MGHRA and CDR2 as YSYEKL. The trim removed 0 bases at V and 9 bases at J, leaving 10 bases unmatched. DNA for the CDR3: TGCGCCAGCAGCCAAGACCGAACTAGCGGGAGAGGCCGTGAGCAGTTCTTC. Its protein is CASSQDRTSGRGREQFF.

This chain uses TRBV13 with TRBJ2-2; 9 bases match TRBD1. CDR1 and CDR2 from the germline V gene are PRHDT and FYEKMQ (reference sequence). This CDR3 has 15 residues. V was clipped by 3 bases and J by 15 bases; unmatched bases: 14. CDR3 DNA sequence: TGTGCCAGCAGCTTTTCCCAGCCATCGGACAGGGGTTTGTTTTTT. Encoded protein: CASSFSQPSDRGLFF.

This clone turned up a few times. The rearrangement links TRBV11-2 to TRBJ2-7, with D unclear. Between the trimmed V and J ends, which lost 5 bases and 7 bases, there was a span of 12 bases. The CDR3 sequence is 12 residues long. CDR1 and CDR2 from the germline V gene are SGHAT and FQNNGV. The CDR3 region has the DNA TGTGCCAGCAGCGCCCCAACCCGGGAGCAGTACTTC. It encodes CASSAPTREQYF.

This clone has only a few counts. The rearrangement joins TRBV7-8 to TRBJ1-5; D is perhaps TRBD1 (5 bases). The V end lost 5 bases, the J end lost 0 bases, and 5 bases lay between the germline ends. Germline V gene data show CDR1 as SGHVS and CDR2 as FQNEAQ. CDR3 size: 13 residues. In DNA, the CDR3 is TGTGCCAGCAGCCAGGGTAGCAATCAGCCCCAGCATTTT. It encodes CASSQGSNQPQHF. Full variable domain (outside the CDR3, taken from reference TRBV7-8 and TRBJ1-5): GAGVSQSPRYKVAKRGQDVALRCDPISGHVSLFWYQQALGQGPEFLTYFQNEAQLDKSGLPSDRFFAERPEGSVSTLKIQRTQQEDSAVYLCASSQGSNQPQHFGDGTRLSIL.

The V gene is TRBV5-1, the J gene TRBJ1-1; D ambiguous. Trimming removed 5 bases from V and 4 bases from J, with 12 bases in between. CDR1 and CDR2 from the germline V gene are SGHRS and YFSETQ. The CDR3 sequence is 13 residues long. CDR3 sequence: CASSNGIATEAFF. CDR3 nucleotide sequence: TGCGCCAGCAGTAACGGGATTGCCACTGAAGCTTTCTTT.

This chain connects TRBV4-3 to TRBJ2-7; possibly TRBD2 for D (5 bases). CDR3 length: 16 amino acids. Germline CDR1 reads LGHNA; CDR2 reads YSLEER. V was pared by 1 base and J by 0 bases, with 13 bases between. The CDR3 loop reads CASSQGVSASSYEQYF. The DNA for the CDR3 is TGCGCCAGCAGCCAAGGGGTTAGCGCTAGCTCCTACGAGCAGTACTTC.

The V call is TRBV7-9, the J call TRBJ1-1; D call uncertain. The CDR3 loop spans 13 amino acids. Germline-derived CDR1 and CDR2 are SEHNR and FQNEAQ (reference sequence). Trimming took off 1 base at V and 1 base at J, with 4 bases between the two ends. The CDR3 here is CASSLVQNTEAFF. CDR3 DNA sequence: TGTGCCAGCAGCTTAGTCCAGAACACTGAAGCTTTCTTT.

Only a few counts were recorded for this clone. V gene TRBV19 combines with J gene TRBJ2-1; no clear D. The germline gives CDR1 LNHDA, CDR2 SQIVND (reference sequence). The ends were cut back, 3 bases at V and 2 bases at J, with 11 bases in the middle. The CDR3 runs 15 residues. The CDR3 sequence: CASSILERPYNEQFF. CDR3 DNA: TGTGCCAGTAGTATTCTTGAGCGCCCCTACAATGAGCAGTTCTTC.

The chain joins TRBV5-1 to TRBJ2-7; 14 positions agree with TRBD2. Trimming cost V 4 bases and J 6 bases; bases outside gene matches: 3. The CDR3 is 14 residues long. CDR1 SGHRS and CDR2 YFSETQ come from the germline V gene. The CDR3 region is CASSPGLAGVEQYF. In DNA, the CDR3 is TGCGCCAGCAGCCCGGGACTAGCGGGAGTCGAGCAGTACTTC.

This clone was detected a few times. The rearrangement uses TRBV25-1 and TRBJ1-4; TRBD1 matches at 7 bases. The V segment lost 8 bases and the J segment 5 bases; nucleotides outside the gene matches: 5. The CDR3 totals 13 residues. CDR1 and CDR2 (germline): MGHDK, SYGVNS. The CDR3 loop reads CASLDRTNEKLFF. CDR3 nucleotide sequence: TGTGCCAGCCTGGACAGGACCAATGAAAAACTGTTTTTT.

This clone has a handful of counts. This sequence joins TRBV30 and TRBJ2-5, with TRBD2 matching 7 bases. Trimming took 5 bases from V and 0 from J; bases not matched to a gene: 0. Germline lookup yields CDR1 GTSNPN and CDR2 SVGIG (reference sequence). The CDR3 sequence is 12 residues long. The CDR3 DNA reads as TGTGCCTGGGGGGGGGACCAAGAGACCCAGTACTTC. It encodes CAWGGDQETQYF.

The V and J genes are TRBV4-1 and TRBJ2-4, with 10 bases lining up with TRBD1. Trimming at V came to 3 bases and at J to 8 bases, leaving 4 bases not matched to a gene. The CDR3 contains 14 residues. Germline lookup yields CDR1 MGHRA and CDR2 YSYEKL. The DNA for the CDR3 is TGCGCCAGCAGCCACGACAGGGGGCTAGACATTCAGTACTTC. Protein sequence: CASSHDRGLDIQYF.

In its sample, this clone was seen a few times. The chain recombines TRBV9 with TRBJ1-2, with 10 bases identical to TRBD1. Germline CDR1 is SGDLS and CDR2 is YYNGEE. This CDR3 comprises 15 residues. The trim removed 4 bases at V and 5 bases at J, leaving 8 bases unmatched. The DNA for the CDR3 is TGTGCCAGCAGCACACGGACAGGGGGTGATTATGGCTACACCTTC. Its protein is CASSTRTGGDYGYTF.

The chain employs TRBV19 and TRBJ2-1, with TRBD2 matching over 8 bases. Germline CDR1 and CDR2: LNHDA and SQIVND (reference sequence). V lost 7 bases and J lost 7; bases outside the gene matches: 9. The CDR3 consists of 14 residues. The CDR3 sequence: CASKSGTRVNEQFF. CDR3 sequence (DNA): TGTGCCAGTAAAAGCGGGACTAGGGTGAATGAGCAGTTCTTC.

The chain employs TRBV5-1 and TRBJ2-1; 9 nucleotides align to TRBD2. The germline V gene encodes CDR1 SGHRS and CDR2 YFSETQ. This CDR3 has 15 amino acids. V dropped 0 bases and J dropped 6; count of bases not matched to a gene: 4. Here the CDR3 reads CASSLGSGSGNEQFF. The CDR3 nucleotides read TGCGCCAGCAGCTTGGGTAGCGGGAGTGGCAATGAGCAGTTCTTC.

This clone was observed a few times. Written as DNA, the CDR3 is TGTGCCAGCAGTTACAATGGGGGCACCGTAGGGGAGCTGTTTTTT. This codes for CASSYNGGTVGELFF. This rearrangement joins TRBV6-5 to TRBJ2-2, with D possibly being TRBD1 (6 bases). This CDR3 is 15 amino acids long. Germline CDR1 is MNHEY and CDR2 is SVGAGI. Trimming took off 2 bases at V and 8 bases at J, with 15 bases between the two ends.

The gene calls are TRBV5-1 and TRBJ1-4, with TRBD1 as a possible D gene (6 bases). V gave up 3 bases and J gave up 4 bases, with 10 bases separating them. Per the germline V gene, CDR1 is SGHRS and CDR2 is YFSETQ. This CDR3 is built from 14 residues. As DNA, the CDR3 is TGCGCCAGCAGCTCCGGGACATTTAATGAAAAACTGTTTTTT. Translated: CASSSGTFNEKLFF.

The table lists this clone with a few counts. The chain is built from TRBV28 and TRBJ2-7, with 7 nucleotides matching TRBD2. The CDR3 has 14 residues. V lost 7 bases to trimming and J lost 2 bases; unmatched junction nucleotides: 8. The germline gives CDR1 MDHEN, CDR2 SYDVKM. The CDR3 loop is CASTLSGNPYEQYF. The CDR3 bases are TGTGCCAGCACCCTAAGCGGGAACCCCTACGAGCAGTACTTC.

This chain links TRBV18 with TRBJ2-1; D possibly corresponds to TRBD2 (6 bases). CDR3 size: 14 residues. Per germline, CDR1 KGHSH and CDR2 LQKENI. Trimming pared 2 bases from V and 8 bases from J, leaving 13 bases between. CDR3 coding DNA: TGTGCCAGCTCACCAGGGGCTAGCGAGTATGAGCAGTTCTTC. Translated, it gives CASSPGASEYEQFF.

V is TRBV7-9 and J is TRBJ2-1; a possible D gene is TRBD1 (5 bases). The CDR3 is 14 amino acids. V lost 1 base and J 8 bases, leaving 12 bases between the germline ends. Germline CDR1 and CDR2: SEHNR and FQNEAQ (reference sequence). In DNA, the CDR3 is TGTGCCAGCAGCTTAGTTTTAGGGGATCATGAGCAGTTCTTC. It codes for CASSLVLGDHEQFF.

A note on this clone: The same CDR3 arises from other DNA sequences in this sample as well. The J gene is TRBJ2-2, the V gene TRBV6-1; TRBD2 agrees at 14 bases. The V segment lost 4 bases and the J segment 7 bases; nucleotides outside the gene matches: 2. Germline V gives CDR1 MNHNS, CDR2 SASEGT. This CDR3 is built from 15 residues. In DNA, the CDR3 is TGTGCCAGCAGTGGACTAGCGGGGGGGATCGGGGAGCTGTTTTTT. The encoded protein is CASSGLAGGIGELFF.

CDR3 in DNA: TGCGCCAGCAGCAGGACAGCAAATCCTAGCACAGATACGCAGTATTTT. It encodes CASSRTANPSTDTQYF. The chain employs TRBV5-1 and TRBJ2-3, with D perhaps matching TRBD1 (6 bases). Trimming took off 4 bases at V and 0 bases at J, with 15 bases between the two ends. From germline, CDR1 is SGHRS and CDR2 YFSETQ. CDR3 size: 16 residues.

This chain uses TRBV5-1 with TRBJ1-3, with D unresolved. V dropped 0 bases and J dropped 1 base, with 8 bases sitting between them. CDR3 length: 15 residues. Germline V lookup: CDR1 SGHRS, CDR2 YFSETQ. CDR3 DNA sequence: TGCGCCAGCAGCTTGGCGGGGAGTTCTGGAAACACCATATATTTT. Residues: CASSLAGSSGNTIYF.

The V and J genes are TRBV11-3 and TRBJ2-3, with TRBD2 matching over 10 bases. Germline values: CDR1 SGHNT, CDR2 YENEEA. The CDR3 has 20 amino acids. Trimming at V came to 5 bases and at J to 3 bases, leaving 20 bases not matched to a gene. CDR3 sequence reads: CASSQLGLAGEGYQTDTQYF. Here the CDR3 DNA reads TGTGCCAGCAGCCAACTCGGGCTAGCGGGAGAGGGGTACCAAACAGATACGCAGTATTTT.